These T cell receptor beta chains were read from a single sample in a study of lung T cells in sarcoidosis with Löfgren's syndrome. TCRdb reprocessed the reads with MiXCR, giving one entry per CDR3 protein. The top ten hold about 3.8% of the sample, which has 20,000 or so distinct CDR3 sequences, roughly 22% seen once. The sequenced material came from CD4+ T cells from PBMCs. All receptors derive from a human donor with sarcoidosis (Löfgren's syndrome or another form), or a control subject (not recorded which). Both conserved end residues are part of each CDR3. D genes are given only for firm matches. Expanded clones are given a class, and other clones once, few, many or no size at all.

TRBD2	TRBJ2-4	.	TRBV7-2	TGTGCCAGCAGTTATCCCGGGACTAGCGGATCCATAGCCAAAAACATTCAGTACTTC	CASSYPGTSGSIAKNIQYF
.	TRBJ2-1	few	TRBV14	TGTGCCAGCAGCCAAGCCCCTCTGGGATTCGCCAGCTCCTACAATGAGCAGTTCTTC	CASSQAPLGFASSYNEQFF
.	TRBJ1-1	many	TRBV2	TGTGCCAGCAGTGAAGCGGAGGGTTCTACGTTGGAAGCTTTCTTT	CASSEAEGSTLEAFF
TRBD2	TRBJ2-3	many	TRBV28	TGTGCCAGCAGGGGGACTAGCGTTAGCACAGATACGCAGTATTTT	CASRGTSVSTDTQYF
.	TRBJ2-3	many	TRBV4-2	TGTGCCAGCAGCCAAGATCCCTCGGGAATGGGGGCCACAGATACGCAGTATTTT	CASSQDPSGMGATDTQYF
.	TRBJ2-5	many	TRBV5-4	TGTGCCAGCAGCTTGGGGGTCCAGCAAGAGACCCAGTACTTC	CASSLGVQQETQYF
.	TRBJ1-1	once	TRBV6-1	TGTGCCAGCAGTGACCCATTGAACACTGCAGCTTTATTT	CASSDPLNTAALF
.	TRBJ2-7	many	TRBV18	TGTGCCAGCTCACCCCGTCGCCAAAGCTCCTACGAGCAGTACTTC	CASSPRRQSSYEQYF
.	TRBJ1-1	medium-sized	TRBV24-1	TGTGCCACCAACCATAGGCGGATGAATAACACTGAAGCTTTCTTT	CATNHRRMNNTEAFF
.	TRBJ2-5	many	TRBV28	TGTGCCAGCAGCCTCCAGGCGATCCAAGAGACCCAGTACTTC	CASSLQAIQETQYF
TRBD1	TRBJ2-5	many	TRBV6-6	TGTGCCAGCAGTTCCTCGACAGGGGCCGGAGAGACCCAGTACTTC	CASSSSTGAGETQYF
TRBD1	TRBJ2-7	many	TRBV3-1	TGTGCCAGCAGCCAAGCGGGACAGCCCTACGAGCAGTACTTC	CASSQAGQPYEQYF
.	TRBJ2-7	.	TRBV27	TGTGCCAGTGGGACGGACTACGAGCAGTACTTC	CASGTDYEQYF